This T cell receptor beta chain was identified during a study of blood T cell repertoires in COVID-19. V was pared by 1 base and J by 3 bases, with 9 bases of the junction left unmatched. CDR1 is SGHTA and CDR2 is FQGNSA in the germline V gene. The CDR3 totals 17 residues. The protocol was immunoSEQ multiplex PCR, while the TCRdb copy is restricted to in-frame clones and leaves out a portion. The sample has about 150,000 clones, about 80% seen once. The gene calls are TRBV7-2 and TRBJ1-2, with TRBD1 identical over 9 bases. The source material was peripheral blood. The TCR originated in a human donor in a cohort sampled during active COVID-19. For the CDR3, the DNA is TGTGCCAGCAGCTTAGTTTCGACAGGGGGTAGTTACTATGGCTACACCTTC. Its translation is CASSLVSTGGSYYGYTF.